Here is one T cell receptor beta chain with its context. V gave up 5 bases and J gave up 2 bases; unmatched junction bases: 7. CDR1 and CDR2 (germline): SGHTA, FQGNSA. This CDR3 comprises 15 residues. These data are taken from a study of cytomegalovirus exposure and HLA in healthy donors. The data were produced by immunoSEQ multiplex PCR, yet TCRdb's version contains in-frame clones alone and is incomplete. Of tens of thousands of clones in the sample, just over 90% were seen once. Material for sequencing was PBMCs. The rearrangement links TRBV7-2 to TRBJ2-3; 7 bases are a match to TRBD2. The receptor was isolated from a man younger than 35 in good health and CMV-seronegative. Here the CDR3 reads CASSRTGTTTDTQYF. The CDR3 DNA is TGTGCCAGCAGCCGGACTGGGACTACCACAGATACGCAGTATTTT.